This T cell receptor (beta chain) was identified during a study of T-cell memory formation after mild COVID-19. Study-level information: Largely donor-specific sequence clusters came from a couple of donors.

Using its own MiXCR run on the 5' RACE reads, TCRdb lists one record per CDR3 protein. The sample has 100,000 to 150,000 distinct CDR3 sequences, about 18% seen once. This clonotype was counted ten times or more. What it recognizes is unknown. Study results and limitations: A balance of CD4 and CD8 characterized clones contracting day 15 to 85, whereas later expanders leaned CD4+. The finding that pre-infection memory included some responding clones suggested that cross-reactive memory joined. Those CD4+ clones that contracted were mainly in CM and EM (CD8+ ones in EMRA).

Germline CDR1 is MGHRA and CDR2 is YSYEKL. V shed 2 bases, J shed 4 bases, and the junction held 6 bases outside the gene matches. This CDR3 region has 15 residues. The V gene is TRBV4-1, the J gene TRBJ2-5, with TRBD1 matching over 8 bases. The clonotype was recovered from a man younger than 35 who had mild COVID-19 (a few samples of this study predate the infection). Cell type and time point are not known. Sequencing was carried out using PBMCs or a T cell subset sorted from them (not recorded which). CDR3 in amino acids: CASSQQGAVRETQYF. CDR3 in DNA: TGCGCCAGCAGCCAACAGGGGGCCGTAAGAGAGACCCAGTACTTC.